Each of the 19 T cell receptor beta chains below was sequenced from the same sample in a study of spatial heterogeneity in lung cancer. TCRdb re-derived calls from the 5' RACE reads in MiXCR, one entry per CDR3 protein. Altogether more than 35,000 distinct CDR3 sequences are present, 4% to 6% being singletons, with the ten largest covering 25% to 35%. Stated time point: sample taken at primary tumor resection. Unsorted samples of tumor, nontumor lung or frozen PBMC had their whole RNA sequenced. The material sequenced was PBMCs, taken at surgery. These receptors originate from a female donor with early-stage non-small cell lung cancer.

This clonotype was recorded many times. This sequence joins TRBV11-3 and TRBJ2-7, with 7 bases that match TRBD1. Germline V gene lookup returns CDR1 SGHNT and CDR2 YENEEA. The CDR3 covers 14 residues. Trimming removed 1 base from V and 2 bases from J; junction bases left unmatched: 2. CDR3 region: CASSLGTGPYEQYF. The CDR3 DNA reads TGTGCCAGCAGCTTAGGGACAGGACCCTACGAGCAGTACTTC.

In its sample, this clonotype was seen many times. This chain joins TRBV20-1 and TRBJ2-5; 10 bases agree with TRBD2. V dropped 0 bases and J dropped 4; count of bases not matched to a gene: 2. The CDR3 has 14 amino acids. CDR1 is DFQATT, CDR2 SNEGSKA, per germline (reference sequence). CDR3 in amino acids: CSARDRLAGETQYF. DNA of the CDR3: TGCAGTGCTAGAGACCGACTAGCGGGAGAGACCCAGTACTTC.

Regarding this clonotype: Given a much more abundant clone one base away, this may be a read error. The chain combines TRBV14 with TRBJ2-4, with 7 nucleotides matching TRBD1. Germline CDR1 and CDR2: SGHDN and FVKESK. The CDR3 loop spans 15 amino acids. CDR3 protein: CAGSVTGIAKNIQYF. CDR3 DNA sequence: TGTGCCGGCAGCGTGACAGGGATCGCCAAAAACATTCAGTACTTC.

This clonotype appeared many times. This rearrangement joins TRBV20-1 to TRBJ2-3, with D possibly matching TRBD2 (6 bases). Germline V gives CDR1 DFQATT, CDR2 SNEGSKA (reference sequence). This CDR3 comprises 15 residues. V dropped 0 bases and J dropped 4 bases, with 14 bases sitting between them. The CDR3, as DNA: TGCAGTGCTAGAGATTCCGGGGGAGTGTCAGATACGCAGTATTTT. This gives the protein CSARDSGGVSDTQYF.

The sample holds many counts of this clonotype. This sequence joins TRBV11-2 and TRBJ2-5, with 8 bases that match TRBD2. The germline V gene has CDR1 SGHAT and CDR2 FQNNGV. The CDR3 consists of 14 residues. V gave up 5 bases and J gave up 2 bases; unmatched junction bases: 4. CDR3 in amino acids: CASSHGGGQETQYF. In nucleotides, the CDR3 is TGTGCCAGCAGCCACGGGGGGGGTCAAGAGACCCAGTACTTC.

The CDR3 here is CSAREGLAGNTDTQYF. The CDR3 nucleotides are TGCAGTGCTAGAGAGGGACTAGCGGGGAACACAGATACGCAGTATTTT. The chain uses TRBV20-1 and TRBJ2-3; the match to TRBD2 covers 13 bases. From germline, CDR1 is DFQATT and CDR2 SNEGSKA (reference sequence). The CDR3 consists of 16 residues. Losses at the gene ends were 0 bases for V and 2 bases for J; bases not matched to a gene: 2.

This clonotype was recorded many times. This chain links TRBV20-1 with TRBJ2-3; 9 nucleotides match TRBD1. The CDR3 totals 13 residues. Per germline, CDR1 DFQATT and CDR2 SNEGSKA (reference sequence). The V gene end was trimmed by 6 bases and the J gene end by 3 bases; junction bases not matched to a gene: 4. The CDR3 nucleotides read TGCAGTGCCGGACAGGGGCCAACAGATACGCAGTATTTT. Protein sequence: CSAGQGPTDTQYF.

This clonotype was seen ten or more times. The gene calls are TRBV29-1 and TRBJ2-7; D ambiguous. This CDR3 contains 11 residues. V gave up 5 bases and J gave up 5 bases, with 10 bases separating them. CDR1 is SQVTM and CDR2 is ANQGSEA in the germline V gene. Here the CDR3 reads CSVQHRDEQYF. The CDR3 DNA sequence: TGCAGCGTTCAGCATCGCGACGAGCAGTACTTC.

This clonotype was recorded many times. The chain has TRBV7-2 and TRBJ2-4; TRBD1 is a possible D gene (6 bases). In germline, CDR1 is SGHTA, CDR2 FQGNSA. CDR3 length equals 14 residues. Trimming removed 8 bases at V and 3 bases at J, with 14 bases between. The CDR3 loop is CASHGTNDKNIQYF. The CDR3 DNA reads as TGTGCCAGCCACGGGACAAACGACAAAAACATTCAGTACTTC.

There are many counts of this clonotype. The chain uses TRBV7-8 and TRBJ1-2; D call uncertain. CDR1 is SGHVS and CDR2 is FQNEAQ in the germline V gene. Deletions cut 5 bases from V and 6 bases from J, with 19 bases between. This CDR3 is 15 amino acids long. CDR3 sequence reads: CASSPSYGETHGYTF. In nucleotides, the CDR3 is TGTGCCAGCAGCCCCTCTTATGGGGAGACCCATGGCTACACCTTC. The variable domain in full, with the rest retrieved from reference TRBV7-8 and TRBJ1-2, is GAGVSQSPRYKVAKRGQDVALRCDPISGHVSLFWYQQALGQGPEFLTYFQNEAQLDKSGLPSDRFFAERPEGSVSTLKIQRTQQEDSAVYLCASSPSYGETHGYTFGSGTRLTVV.

V is TRBV3-1 and J is TRBJ2-7; TRBD2 aligns across 11 bases. The CDR3 consists of 14 residues. CDR1 LGHDT and CDR2 YNNKEL come from the germline V gene (reference sequence). The J segment lost 3 bases and the V segment lost 6 bases, leaving 4 bases of the junction unmatched. CDR3 amino acids: CASRLAGVHYEQYF. In nucleotides, the CDR3 is TGTGCCAGCAGACTAGCGGGAGTGCACTACGAGCAGTACTTC.

This clonotype has ten or more counts. V and J are TRBV2 and TRBJ1-2, with D possibly being TRBD1 (6 bases). The V end lost 3 bases, the J end lost 0 bases, and 17 bases lay between the germline ends. This CDR3 is 17 amino acids long. The germline CDR1 and CDR2 sequences are SNHLY and FYNNEI. CDR3 loop: CASSEGQGSLANYGYTF. CDR3 coding DNA: TGTGCCAGCAGTGAGGGGCAGGGGAGTCTAGCTAACTATGGCTACACCTTC.

This clonotype was detected many times. The genes are TRBV5-6 and TRBJ1-5; D uncertain. The CDR3 extends over 13 amino acids. In germline, CDR1 is SGHDT, CDR2 YYEEEE. V was clipped by 5 bases and J by 10 bases, with 16 bases between them. CDR3 residues: CASSRDGREPQHF. The CDR3 nucleotides are TGTGCCAGCAGTCGTGACGGGAGGGAACCCCAGCATTTT.

This clonotype was counted a few times. V is TRBV5-1 and J is TRBJ2-3; no definite D call. There are 15 residues in the CDR3. V lost 0 bases and J 6 bases, leaving 14 bases between the germline ends. The V gene's germline CDR1 is SGHRS and CDR2 YFSETQ. This chain's CDR3 is CASSLGQAVADTQYF. The CDR3 DNA reads as TGCGCCAGCAGCTTGGGCCAGGCAGTGGCGGATACGCAGTATTTT.

This clonotype was recorded many times. The J gene is TRBJ1-2, the V gene TRBV4-3; perhaps TRBD1 as D (6 bases). V was pared by 0 bases and J by 7 bases, with 15 bases between. Germline CDR1 reads LGHNA; CDR2 reads YSLEER. The CDR3 spans 15 residues. The CDR3 bases are TGCGCCAGCAGCCAAGAAGACCGAACAGGGCCTGGCTACACCTTC. It specifies CASSQEDRTGPGYTF.

As regards this clonotype: This could be a read error, since a much larger clone is one nucleotide away. The V call is TRBV12-3 or TRBV12-4, the J call TRBJ1-3, with D hard to call. This CDR3 contains 12 residues. CDR3 protein: CASSFVGITIYF. The DNA of the CDR3 is TGTGCCAGCAGTTTTGTCGGAATCACCATATATTTT.

This clonotype was recorded at least ten times. The chain couples TRBV11-2 to TRBJ2-3; no definite D call. Germline V gene data show CDR1 as SGHAT and CDR2 as FQNNGV. The CDR3 consists of 15 residues. V was trimmed by 6 bases and J by 0 bases, leaving 13 bases between them. The CDR3 bases are TGTGCCAGCAGGGAACAAATCACTAGCACAGATACGCAGTATTTT. This encodes CASREQITSTDTQYF.

This clonotype appeared many times. V and J are TRBV18 and TRBJ1-1, with 7 bases that match TRBD1. The V and J ends lost 6 bases and 0 bases, in that order; junction bases with no gene match: 4. Per the germline V gene, CDR1 is KGHSH and CDR2 is LQKENI. There are 14 residues in the CDR3. Here the CDR3 DNA reads TGTGCCAGCTCCGGGACAGCTCTGAACACTGAAGCTTTCTTT. Translating gives CASSGTALNTEAFF.

This clonotype has ten or more counts. The chain joins TRBV3-1 to TRBJ2-1; D not resolved. The germline gives CDR1 LGHDT, CDR2 YNNKEL (reference sequence). Trimming took 1 base from V and 8 from J, leaving 3 bases between them. The CDR3 consists of 11 residues. CDR3 in DNA: TGTGCCAGCAGCCAAGTCTATGAGCAGTTCTTC. It codes for CASSQVYEQFF.